Listed here is a single T cell receptor (beta chain). These data come from a study of blood T cell repertoires in COVID-19. Study context: Samples of COVID-19 (acute and convalescent) were obtained from the United States, Italy and Spain. In each case, the material was cDNA or gDNA derived from T cells, B-cell-depleted T cells, or PBMCs.

Source study methods: For nucleated cells, counts were estimated from reference gene primer amplification. Using immunoSEQ multiplex PCR, the repertoire was profiled, and TCRdb retains in-frame clones only, with some absent. That table gives V, J and clone size, and the DNA gave D and trimming. The sample holds roughly 290,000 clones, approximately 85% seen once. There are 17 residues in the CDR3. Germline assignment: CDR1 LNHDA and CDR2 SQIVND (reference sequence). Trimming took 4 bases from V and 7 from J; bases not matched to a gene: 16. This chain joins TRBV19 and TRBJ2-1; 7 bases map to TRBD2. Source material: peripheral blood. The sequence derives from a human donor with COVID-19, enrolled during active disease. The donor label of this sample is uncertain. The DNA for the CDR3 is TGTGCCAGTAGTAAGTCAAATTCGGGGGGTCCGCAAAATGAGCAGTTCTTC. Its translation: CASSKSNSGGPQNEQFF. Combining the CDR3 with reference TRBV19 and TRBJ2-1 gives the whole variable domain DGGITQSPKYLFRKEGQNVTLSCEQNLNHDAMYWYRQDPGQGLRLIYYSQIVNDFQKGDIAEGYSVSREKKESFPLTVTSAQKNPTAFYLCASSKSNSGGPQNEQFFGPGTRLTVL.